The rows below give T cell receptor beta chains drawn from one sample of a study of T cell repertoires in cytomegalovirus infection. From the reads, TCRdb called clonotypes with MiXCR, one entry per CDR3 protein. Of under 95,000 distinct CDR3 sequences listed, under 5% were seen once; the top ten hold under 25%. The sequencing input was PBMCs. These receptors came from a human donor in good health (CMV status not recorded). Some clones in this sample may be carry-over from other donors' samples. Each CDR3 is given with its conserved first and last residue. Where a row states a size, it is once, few, many or the class of an expanded clone; other rows omit it.

CDR3 length | J gene | clone size | V gene | CDR3 protein
16 | TRBJ2-7 | . | TRBV28 | CASSPPPSLSSYEQYF
15 | TRBJ2-1 | many | TRBV28 | CASSPSTSGSNEQFF
15 | TRBJ2-1 | many | TRBV6-1 | CASKKLSGSYNEQFF
15 | . | . | TRBV7-2 | CASSITSGRTDTQHF
14 | TRBJ2-2 | many | TRBV7-4 | CASSLVKGTGELFF
14 | TRBJ2-3 | few | TRBV20-1 | CSGSGLVSTDTQYF
15 | TRBJ2-5 | many | TRBV7-6 | CASSRDAVGRETQYF
15 | TRBJ1-5 | . | TRBV2 | CASSIIGVVNQPQHF
15 | TRBJ1-2 | many | TRBV7-2 | CASSLPPGQGPNYTF
15 | TRBJ2-5 | many | TRBV28 | CASSLSTGTQETQYF
14 | TRBJ1-1 | few | TRBV6-2/TRBV6-3 | CASRESRLNTEAFF
13 | TRBJ2-7 | few | TRBV7-3 | CASSSETRDEQYF
14 | TRBJ2-1 | many | TRBV4-2 | CASSQFGSAGGPFF
13 | TRBJ1-6 | many | TRBV28 | CASSLERVISLHF
14 | TRBJ2-5 | many | TRBV4-1 | CASSQGTGVETQYF
15 | TRBJ2-7 | many | TRBV7-2 | CASSLNPRREYEQYF
16 | TRBJ2-1 | many | TRBV7-2 | CASSLRRSTHYNEQFF
15 | TRBJ2-7 | many | TRBV2 | CASSEPGQGGSVQYF
14 | TRBJ1-2 | . | TRBV15 | CATSREGTGYGYTF
16 | TRBJ2-1 | many | TRBV20-1 | CSANVRLAGVKNEQFF
18 | TRBJ2-3 | many | TRBV7-2 | CASSITGTSGSSTDTQYF
18 | TRBJ1-2 | many | TRBV18 | CASAPSSLVPRNGYGYTF
14 | TRBJ1-2 | large | TRBV7-9 | CASSHALARNGYTF
14 | TRBJ1-1 | many | TRBV7-2 | CASSKPIRNTEAFF
13 | TRBJ1-2 | many | TRBV7-2 | CASSLTYLYGYTF
13 | TRBJ1-5 | many | TRBV7-9 | CASSLDGRQPQHF
12 | TRBJ2-2 | . | TRBV7-2 | CASSARGTRLFF
13 | TRBJ2-1 | many | TRBV7-2 | CASSFNFYNEQFF
12 | TRBJ2-5 | many | TRBV20-1 | CSAKAGAETQYF
14 | TRBJ1-2 | many | TRBV7-9 | CASIPDRAAYGYTF
15 | TRBJ2-1 | many | TRBV7-9 | CASSLDRPGHNEQFF
13 | TRBJ2-1 | many | TRBV7-9 | CASSLAISGGPVF
15 | TRBJ1-1 | many | TRBV7-2 | CASSRDSLARTEAFF
12 | TRBJ1-5 | many | TRBV12-3/TRBV12-4 | CASSEGDQPQHF
14 | TRBJ2-3 | few | TRBV7-8 | CASSRGTITDTQYF
13 | TRBJ1-1 | many | TRBV7-8 | CASSLERPTLAFF
14 | TRBJ2-7 | many | TRBV7-2 | CASSTQRGGYEQYF
15 | TRBJ2-1 | many | TRBV28 | CASSPLAGGYNEQFF
14 | TRBJ1-5 | many | TRBV7-2 | CASSPRQGGQPQHF
16 | TRBJ2-2 | many | TRBV24-1 | CATSEDDGELTGELFF
15 | TRBJ1-5 | many | TRBV12-3/TRBV12-4 | CASSEGQSFHQPQHF
15 | TRBJ2-3 | many | TRBV2 | CASSEGQGRTDTQYF
12 | TRBJ2-5 | many | TRBV20-1 | CSASTYAETQYF
15 | TRBJ2-5 | many | TRBV29-1 | CSVENQRERQETQYF
13 | TRBJ1-2 | many | TRBV7-2 | CASIPGIYYGYTF
14 | TRBJ1-1 | many | TRBV5-1 | CASRTDRGLSEAFF
13 | TRBJ2-3 | many | TRBV4-3 | CASSQLGADTQYF
15 | TRBJ2-3 | many | TRBV7-2 | CASSLGGLILTTQYF
13 | TRBJ1-2 | many | TRBV7-9 | CASSLASGYGYTF
15 | TRBJ2-1 | few | TRBV12-3/TRBV12-4 | CASSWGASSYNEQFF
13 | TRBJ2-5 | many | TRBV7-7 | CASSQSPGAAQYF